The present TCR beta chain was sequenced within a study of shared clonotypes between healthy human individuals. Here immunoSEQ multiplex PCR was the method, and the copy in TCRdb shows in-frame clones only, minus some. The sample records roughly 510,000 clones, 75% to 80% being singletons. The CDR3 covers 11 residues. The J segment lost 10 bases and the V segment lost 3 bases, leaving 3 bases of the junction unmatched. In germline, CDR1 is DFQATT, CDR2 SNEGSKA (reference sequence). This chain uses TRBV20-1 with TRBJ2-1, with 7 bases aligning to TRBD1. This TCR was sampled from a woman aged 40-49 years in good health. Some clones in this sample may be carry-over from other donors' samples. Sequences were obtained from PBMCs. The CDR3 DNA follows: TGCAGTGCTAGGAGGGGGCTCGAGCAGTTCTTC. Translation gives CSARRGLEQFF.